This paragraph covers one T cell receptor beta chain sequence. Which antigen it targets is not known. At one end the junction does not follow the germline gene, possibly because of a read error. The sample belongs to a study of Ad26.COV2.S vaccination and SARS-CoV-2 variants (dated by TCRdb to the early 2020s). The study in broad terms: Vaccine-arm donors came from COV1001, a multicentre, randomized, double-blind, placebo-controlled phase I-IIa trial of Ad26.COV2.S in healthy adults. Ad26.COV2.S was administered intramuscularly at a dose of 5x10^10 or 1x10^11 viral particles, either as one shot or as two shots given 56 days apart. Sequencing of the TCRbeta repertoire served to evaluate the specificity and breadth of SARS-CoV-2-reactive T cell receptors following Ad26.COV2.S vaccination. A total of approximately 30 samples were included in the TCR-sequenced set, comprising roughly 19 Ad26.COV2.S vaccine recipients, 5 placebo recipients and 8 SARS-CoV-2 convalescent individuals. Trial participants were randomized into five groups of five, in which low-dose or high-dose Ad26.COV2.S was given once or twice, or placebo was given on both occasions. Investigators remained blinded to trial group allocation during experiments and outcome assessment. Overall results and qualifications from the work: Comparable non-spike TCR breadth was observed between vaccine and placebo recipients, consistent with only spike being contained in the vaccine. Comparing responses between vaccine doses or regimens was not something the study was powered to do. According to the authors, total T cell responses may have been underestimated by the TCR breadth and depth analyses. Ad26.COV2.S recipients had higher spike-specific TCR breadth than placebo recipients (P = 0.0014). After vaccination, spike-specific CD8+ and CD4+ T cell responses were reported to show substantial breadth.

From cysteine to phenylalanine, the CDR3 is 16 amino acids long. The sequence is cut down to CDR3 DNA, 48 bases in frame from base 1. Based on the germline V gene (reference sequence), the CDR1 and CDR2 sequences are SSHAT and FNYEAQ. The immunoSEQ Assay was used to sequence TCRbeta CDR3 regions. After extraction, genomic DNA underwent amplification by bias-controlled multiplex PCR, followed by high-throughput sequencing. In the authors' own workflow: Collapsing and filtering of sequences were performed to quantify the absolute abundance of each unique TCRbeta CDR3 region. T cell fraction was estimated by normalizing TCRbeta template counts to usable DNA, with usable DNA measured through amplification of reference genes found in all nucleated cells. Repertoire TCRs were annotated as SARS-CoV-2-specific when V gene, CDR3 amino acid sequence and J gene were exactly matched to a known reactive TCR set. The reference SARS-CoV-2 TCR set was obtained from MIRA and was filtered for enrichment in COVID-19-positive ImmuneCODE repertoires, whereby public or cross-reactive TCRs were removed. Drawing on the MIRA antigens, annotated TCRs were analysed further at the level of specific ORF or position within ORF. Breadth was defined as the number of annotated unique rearrangements divided by the total number of unique productive rearrangements, and depth was defined as the summed frequency of the annotated unique rearrangements. Two-sided Wilcoxon rank-sum tests were applied when comparing TCR breadth between groups. The table was pulled from immuneACCESS by TCRdb, which kept in-frame rearrangements only. Such tables lose some clones; where checked, under half of the loss comes from unresolved V genes, and the rest has no known cause. The V and J calls and clone size were taken over from that table, and D and trimming were inferred from the DNA. Recorded for this sample are over 450,000 clones; roughly nine tenths of them occurred a single time. The ten largest make up 1.5% to 2% of the sample.

The treatment or condition label on this specimen signifies: around 19 received Ad26.COV2.S at low or high dose, single or two shots; about 5 received placebo; per-sample allocation not given. Repertoires of vaccine and placebo recipients were sequenced from samples collected on day 63 after the first injection. In Cohort 1b, around 23 adults aged 18-55 years were enrolled at a single site in Boston, USA, between 29 July and 7 August 2020. Ad26.COV2.S consisted of a replication-incompetent adenovirus type 26 vector by which a prefusion-stabilized SARS-CoV-2 spike protein from the original Wuhan strain was expressed.

The receptor was isolated from a person between 18 and 59 years old who received the Ad26.COV2.S COVID-19 vaccine or a placebo. The source was peripheral blood, collected in a trial of Ad26.COV2.S vaccine versus placebo. The rearranged chain carries TRBV7-7 and TRBJ2-5, with 12 bases matching TRBD2. The CDR3 protein is CASSPGLAGTKETQYF. The sequenced DNA is TGTGCTAGCAGCCCCGGACTAGCGGGAACAAAAGAGACCCAGTACTTC.